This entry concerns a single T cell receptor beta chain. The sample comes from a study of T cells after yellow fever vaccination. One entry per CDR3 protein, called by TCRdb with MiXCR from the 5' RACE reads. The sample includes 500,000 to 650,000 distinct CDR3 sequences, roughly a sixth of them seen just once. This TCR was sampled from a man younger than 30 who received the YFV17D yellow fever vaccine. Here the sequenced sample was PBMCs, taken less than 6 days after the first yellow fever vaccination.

The CDR3 bases are TGTGCCAGCAGCCCATTTCGGGGGGCGCCGAACACTGAAGCTTTCTTT. It translates to CASSPFRGAPNTEAFF. V is TRBV11-2 and J is TRBJ1-1, with a possible D match to TRBD1 (6 bases). V lost 5 bases and J lost 1, with 17 bases in between. This CDR3 region has 16 residues. Germline V gene sequence: CDR1 SGHAT, CDR2 FQNNGV.